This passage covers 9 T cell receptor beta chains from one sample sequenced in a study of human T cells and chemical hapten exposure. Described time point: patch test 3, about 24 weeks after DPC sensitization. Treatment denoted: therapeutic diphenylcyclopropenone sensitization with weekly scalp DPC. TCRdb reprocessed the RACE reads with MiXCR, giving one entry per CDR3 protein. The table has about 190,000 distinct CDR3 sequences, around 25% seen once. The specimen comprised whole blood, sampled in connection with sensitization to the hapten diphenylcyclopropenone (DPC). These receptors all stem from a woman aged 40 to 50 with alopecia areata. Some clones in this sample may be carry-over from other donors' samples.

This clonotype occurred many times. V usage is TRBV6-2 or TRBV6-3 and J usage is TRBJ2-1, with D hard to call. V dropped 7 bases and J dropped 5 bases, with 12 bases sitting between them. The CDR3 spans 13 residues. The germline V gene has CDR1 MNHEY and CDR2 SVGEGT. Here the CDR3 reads CASTTAANNEQFF. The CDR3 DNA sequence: TGTGCCAGCACTACGGCCGCAAACAATGAGCAGTTCTTC.

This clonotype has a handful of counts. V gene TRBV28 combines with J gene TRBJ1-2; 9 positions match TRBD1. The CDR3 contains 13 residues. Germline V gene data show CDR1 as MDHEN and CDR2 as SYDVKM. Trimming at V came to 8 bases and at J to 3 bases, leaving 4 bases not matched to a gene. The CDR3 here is CASRNRGHYGYTF. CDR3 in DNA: TGTGCCAGCCGAAACAGGGGGCACTATGGCTACACCTTC.

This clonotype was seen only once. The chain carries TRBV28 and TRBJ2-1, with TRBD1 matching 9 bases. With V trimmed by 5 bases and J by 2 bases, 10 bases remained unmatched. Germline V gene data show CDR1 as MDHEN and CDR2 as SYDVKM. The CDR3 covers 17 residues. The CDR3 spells CASSRTGTGLAYNEQFF. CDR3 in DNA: TGTGCCAGCAGTCGGACCGGGACAGGGTTGGCCTACAATGAGCAGTTCTTC.

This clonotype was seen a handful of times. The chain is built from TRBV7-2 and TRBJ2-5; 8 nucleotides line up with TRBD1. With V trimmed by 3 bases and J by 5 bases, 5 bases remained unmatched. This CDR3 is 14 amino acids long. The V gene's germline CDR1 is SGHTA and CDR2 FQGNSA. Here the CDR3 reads CASSFPDRDETQYF. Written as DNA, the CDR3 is TGTGCCAGCAGCTTCCCGGACAGGGATGAGACCCAGTACTTC.

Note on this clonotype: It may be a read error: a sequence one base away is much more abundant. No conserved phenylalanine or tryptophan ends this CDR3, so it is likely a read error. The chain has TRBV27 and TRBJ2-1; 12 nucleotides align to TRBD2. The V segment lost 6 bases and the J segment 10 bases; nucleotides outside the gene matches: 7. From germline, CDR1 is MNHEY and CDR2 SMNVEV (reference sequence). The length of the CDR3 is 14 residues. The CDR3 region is CASRGLAGGIEQFL. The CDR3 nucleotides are TGTGCCAGCAGGGGGCTAGCGGGAGGGATAGAGCAGTTCCTC.

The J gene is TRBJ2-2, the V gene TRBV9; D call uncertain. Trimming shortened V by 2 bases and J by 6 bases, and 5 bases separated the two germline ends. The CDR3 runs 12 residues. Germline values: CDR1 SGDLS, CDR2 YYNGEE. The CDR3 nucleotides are TGTGCCAGCAGCGTTGCAGCCGGGGAGCTGTTTTTT. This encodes CASSVAAGELFF.

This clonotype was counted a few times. The CDR3 protein is CASSLLGGGTDTQYF. The CDR3 region has the DNA TGTGCCAGCAGCTTACTGGGAGGGGGCACAGATACGCAGTATTTT. The rearrangement joins TRBV11-2 to TRBJ2-3; TRBD2 agrees at 7 bases. V gave up 2 bases and J gave up 1 base; unmatched junction bases: 3. There are 15 residues in the CDR3. Germline loops: CDR1 SGHAT, CDR2 FQNNGV.

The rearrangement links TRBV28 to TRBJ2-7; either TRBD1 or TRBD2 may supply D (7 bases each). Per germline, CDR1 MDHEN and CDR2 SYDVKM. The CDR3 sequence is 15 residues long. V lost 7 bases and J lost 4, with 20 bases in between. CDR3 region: CASTFTPGGGYEQYF. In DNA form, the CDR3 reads TGTGCCAGCACCTTTACTCCAGGGGGGGGATACGAGCAGTACTTC. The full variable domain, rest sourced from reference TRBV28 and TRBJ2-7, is DVKVTQSSRYLVKRTGEKVFLECVQDMDHENMFWYRQDPGLGLRLIYFSYDVKMKEKGDIPEGYSVSREKKERFSLILESASTNQTSMYLCASTFTPGGGYEQYFGPGTRLTVT.

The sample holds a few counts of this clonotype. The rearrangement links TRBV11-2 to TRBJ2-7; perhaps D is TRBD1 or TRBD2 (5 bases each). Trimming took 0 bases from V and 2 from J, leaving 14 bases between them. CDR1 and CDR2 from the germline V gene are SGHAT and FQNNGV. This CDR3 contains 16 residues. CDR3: CASSLESGTVTYEQYF. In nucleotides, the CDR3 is TGTGCCAGCAGCTTAGAATCCGGGACGGTTACCTACGAGCAGTACTTC.